The 5 T cell receptor beta chains given below trace back to one sample, sequenced in a study of T cells in Graves' hyperthyroidism and ophthalmopathy. RNA transcripts served as the template for amplifying TCR beta CDR3 regions. An initial round of RT-PCR targeting the TCR CDR3 relied on the HTBI primer set. TCRdb processed the multiplex PCR reads anew with MiXCR; each CDR3 protein has one entry. The profile shows around 400,000 distinct CDR3 sequences, approximately 25% of them singletons. Sequenced input: blood. Source of these receptors: a man aged 45-60 years with Graves' hyperthyroidism.

This clonotype showed up just a few times. The gene calls are TRBV6-5 and TRBJ2-7; no definite D call. The germline V and J ends were trimmed by 0 bases and 5 bases, with 8 bases remaining between them. CDR1 is MNHEY, CDR2 SVGAGI, per germline. CDR3 length equals 13 residues. In DNA form, the CDR3 reads TGTGCCAGCAGTTACTCCGGGTTCAACGAGCAGTACTTC. It encodes CASSYSGFNEQYF.

The chain combines TRBV3-1 with TRBJ1-1; no definite D call. Germline V gene data show CDR1 as LGHDT and CDR2 as YNNKEL (reference sequence). The V end was cut by 1 base, the J end by 5 bases, with 11 bases between. The CDR3 loop spans 14 amino acids. CDR3 region: CASSQGLLRTEAFF. The CDR3 DNA is TGTGCCAGCAGCCAAGGGCTGTTGAGGACTGAAGCTTTCTTT.

This rearrangement joins TRBV27 to TRBJ2-1; D not certain. V shed 3 bases and J shed 0 bases, with 12 bases lying between them. This CDR3 region has 16 residues. CDR1 MNHEY and CDR2 SMNVEV come from the germline V gene (reference sequence). The CDR3 region is CASSFAAMSSYNEQFF. The CDR3 bases are TGTGCCAGCAGTTTTGCGGCTATGAGCTCCTACAATGAGCAGTTCTTC.

At least ten counts were recorded for this clonotype. The chain uses TRBV2 and TRBJ2-5; possibly TRBD1 or TRBD2 for D (5 bases each). V shed 7 bases and J shed 1 base, with 13 bases lying between them. Per the germline V gene, CDR1 is SNHLY and CDR2 is FYNNEI. This CDR3 is 14 amino acids long. Here the CDR3 reads CASKFRDVQETQYF. The CDR3 region has the DNA TGTGCCAGCAAGTTCCGGGACGTCCAAGAGACCCAGTACTTC.

V and J are TRBV7-9 and TRBJ1-1; D not certain. Germline V gene lookup returns CDR1 SEHNR and CDR2 FQNEAQ (reference sequence). Trimming left V 4 bases short and J 6 bases short, with 15 bases between. The CDR3 has 14 residues. In DNA, the CDR3 is TGTGCCAGCAGCTCGCGTGAGGTTGGACCTGAAGCTTTCTTT. It yields the protein CASSSREVGPEAFF.